This T cell receptor beta chain was found in a study of T cell responses to AZD1222 COVID-19 vaccine. Whole-study findings and limits: Vaccine-associated CD4 TCRs spanned spike, dominant at 160-218 and 743-854.

Here immunoSEQ multiplex PCR was the method, and the copy in TCRdb shows in-frame clones only, minus some. The sample holds some 100,000 clones, around 89% seen once. Details on this clone: Its antigen is as yet unknown.

The V end was cut by 5 bases, the J end by 3 bases, with 8 bases between. The CDR3 spans 12 residues. Per germline, CDR1 SNHLY and CDR2 FYNNEI. This chain joins TRBV2 and TRBJ2-7; D perhaps matches TRBD2 (5 bases). Sequences were derived from peripheral blood, sampled 28 days after the second AZD1222 dose. The TCR originated in an adult who received the AZD1222 COVID-19 vaccine. Here the CDR3 reads CASSRTGYEQYF. As DNA, the CDR3 is TGTGCCAGCAGTCGGACTGGCTACGAGCAGTACTTC.